The 7 T cell receptor beta chains presented below share a single source sample, sequenced in a study of blood T cell repertoires in COVID-19. Repertoires were generated with immunoSEQ multiplex PCR, while TCRdb's copy carries only in-frame clones and drops some. Found here are tens of thousands of clones, approximately 90% of them singletons; the top ten hold about 3.5%. The source material was peripheral blood. These TCRs come from a woman aged 45 to 65 with COVID-19, enrolled during active disease.

For the CDR3, the DNA is TGTGCCAGCAGTACCCAAATTCTTGGGAGTTGGGCCAAAAACATTCAGTACTTC. Translating gives CASSTQILGSWAKNIQYF. The chain is built from TRBV28 and TRBJ2-4; D perhaps matches TRBD2 (5 bases). The length of the CDR3 is 18 residues. Germline CDR1 and CDR2: MDHEN and SYDVKM. V lost 5 bases, J lost 1 base, and 21 bases lay in between.

The chain employs TRBV9 and TRBJ2-2, with D possibly matching TRBD1 (5 bases). Between the trimmed V and J ends, which lost 0 bases and 13 bases, there was a span of 16 bases. Germline V gene lookup returns CDR1 SGDLS and CDR2 YYNGEE. CDR3 size: 14 residues. CDR3 sequence reads: CASSVATGAPALFF. Here the CDR3 DNA reads TGTGCCAGCAGCGTAGCTACTGGGGCGCCGGCGCTGTTTTTT.

The chain carries TRBV28 and TRBJ1-1, with 9 bases lining up with TRBD1. The length of the CDR3 is 17 residues. Losses at the gene ends were 4 bases for V and 3 bases for J; bases not matched to a gene: 12. The germline gives CDR1 MDHEN, CDR2 SYDVKM. CDR3 region: CASSSNRGRRGYTEAFF. CDR3 nucleotides: TGTGCCAGCAGTTCTAACAGGGGGCGCCGGGGGTACACTGAAGCTTTCTTT.

The V and J genes are TRBV5-5 and TRBJ2-7; 9 bases fit TRBD2. V lost 0 bases to trimming and J lost 6 bases; unmatched junction nucleotides: 7. The V gene's germline CDR1 is SGHKS and CDR2 YYEKEE (reference sequence). The CDR3 consists of 15 residues. The CDR3 sequence: CASSLALLAGVEQYF. The CDR3 DNA is TGTGCCAGCAGCTTGGCCCTATTAGCGGGAGTCGAGCAGTACTTC.

The chain employs TRBV5-6 and TRBJ2-6; 11 bases agree with TRBD1. Germline CDR1 and CDR2: SGHDT and YYEEEE. Losses at the gene ends were 5 bases for V and 0 bases for J; bases not matched to a gene: 4. The CDR3 length is 17 residues. The CDR3 DNA reads TGTGCCAGCAGGGGGACAGGGGGACACTCTGGGGCCAACGTCCTGACTTTC. It translates to CASRGTGGHSGANVLTF.

The chain carries TRBV27 and TRBJ2-5; 8 nucleotides agree with TRBD1. J gave up 6 bases and V 6 bases, and 6 bases lay outside the gene matches. The CDR3 runs to 13 residues. CDR1 MNHEY and CDR2 SMNVEV come from the germline V gene (reference sequence). In DNA form, the CDR3 reads TGTGCCAGCAGGGACAGGGCGTTGCAGACCCAGTACTTC. Translation gives CASRDRALQTQYF.

The chain joins TRBV4-2 to TRBJ1-5; the D is unclear. CDR1 and CDR2 from the germline V gene are LGHNA and YNFKEQ. The CDR3 covers 15 residues. Deletions cut 6 bases from V and 2 bases from J, with 14 bases between. CDR3 DNA sequence: TGTGCCAGCAGATTTTCACAGACGGGCAATCAGCCCCAGCATTTT. It translates to CASRFSQTGNQPQHF.